This T cell receptor beta chain was captured in a study of CD8 T cells in Susac syndrome. RNA totalling about 0.5 to 1 ug underwent reverse transcription with random hexamers. It was immunoSEQ multiplex PCR that amplified TCR beta CDR3 across 54 Vbeta and 13 Jbeta. TCRdb analysed the immunoSEQ multiplex PCR reads with MiXCR anew, one entry per CDR3 protein. The sample holds approximately 280,000 distinct CDR3 sequences; around 83% are singletons and the top ten take around 0.12%. Trimming cost V 5 bases and J 1 base; bases outside gene matches: 7. CDR1 SEHNR and CDR2 FQNEAQ come from the germline V gene (reference sequence). This CDR3 spans 16 amino acids. From blood CD8+ and CD4+ T cells, TCR beta sequences were generated. Control patients had untreated stable or active relapsing-remitting multiple sclerosis by revised McDonald criteria. The authors negatively isolated CD8+ and CD4+ T cells and FACS-enriched TEMRA cells.

This receptor was identified in a human donor with multiple sclerosis. The sample was CD8+ T cells from PBMCs. The chain combines TRBV7-9 with TRBJ2-1; 8 bases are shared with TRBD2. CDR3 nucleotides: TGTGCCAGCAGCCCGACTAGCGTAGATTCCTACAATGAGCAGTTCTTC. Amino acid sequence: CASSPTSVDSYNEQFF.